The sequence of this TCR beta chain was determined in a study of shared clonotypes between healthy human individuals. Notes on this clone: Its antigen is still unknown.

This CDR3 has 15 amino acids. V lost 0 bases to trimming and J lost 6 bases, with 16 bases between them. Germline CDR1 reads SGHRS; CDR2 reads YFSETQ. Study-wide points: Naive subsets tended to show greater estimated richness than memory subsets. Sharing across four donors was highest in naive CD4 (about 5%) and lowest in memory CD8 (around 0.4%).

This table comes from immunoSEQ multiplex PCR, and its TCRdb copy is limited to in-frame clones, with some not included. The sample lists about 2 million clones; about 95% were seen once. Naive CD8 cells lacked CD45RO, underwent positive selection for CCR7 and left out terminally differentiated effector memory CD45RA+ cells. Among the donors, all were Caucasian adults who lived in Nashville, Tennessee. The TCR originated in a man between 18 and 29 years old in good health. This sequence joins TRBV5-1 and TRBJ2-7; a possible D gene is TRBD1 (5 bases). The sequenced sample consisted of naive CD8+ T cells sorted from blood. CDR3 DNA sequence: TGCGCCAGCAGCTTGGGGGCAGGGTCTGTGTCCGAGCAGTACTTC. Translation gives CASSLGAGSVSEQYF.